The 32 T cell receptor beta chains below come from one sample, sequenced in a study of CD8 T cell repertoires and HIV-1 epitope variants. Sequencing used immunoSEQ multiplex PCR; TCRdb keeps in-frame clones, though not all of them. This sample has tens of thousands of clones, with 70% to 75% found just once. Material for sequencing was uncultured baseline CD8+ T cells from peripheral blood mononuclear cells (PBMCs). The receptors shown here come from a male donor with HIV.

The chain carries TRBV18 and TRBJ1-2, with D possibly being TRBD1 (5 bases). The CDR3 loop spans 14 amino acids. With 0 bases removed from V and 3 bases from J, the gap between germline ends came to 8 bases. Germline CDR1 is KGHSH and CDR2 is LQKENI. As DNA, the CDR3 is TGTGCCAGCTCACCACCGACAGTCTACTATGGCTACACCTTC. The encoded protein is CASSPPTVYYGYTF.

The rearrangement joins TRBV18 to TRBJ1-1; D is perhaps TRBD1 (6 bases). CDR1 is KGHSH and CDR2 is LQKENI in the germline V gene. Between the trimmed V and J ends, which lost 5 bases and 1 base, there was a span of 23 bases. The CDR3 sequence is 18 residues long. For the CDR3, the DNA is TGTGCCAGCTCAAGTCCTGCAGGGGAAAGTAGCCAGAACACTGAAGCTTTCTTT. It specifies CASSSPAGESSQNTEAFF.

The chain uses TRBV5-1 and TRBJ2-7; D call uncertain. Deletions cut 1 base from V and 0 bases from J, with 5 bases between. Germline CDR1 SGHRS, CDR2 YFSETQ. The CDR3 has 13 residues. CDR3 in amino acids: CASSLYGSYEQYF. The CDR3 DNA sequence: TGCGCCAGCAGCTTGTACGGCTCCTACGAGCAGTACTTC. Using reference TRBV5-1 and TRBJ2-7 for the parts outside the CDR3, the full variable domain is KAGVTQTPRYLIKTRGQQVTLSCSPISGHRSVSWYQQTPGQGLQFLFEYFSETQRNKGNFPGRFSGRQFSNSRSEMNVSTLELGDSALYLCASSLYGSYEQYFGPGTRLTVT.

The J gene is TRBJ2-3, the V gene TRBV29-1; 12 nucleotides agree with TRBD2. From germline, CDR1 is SQVTM and CDR2 ANQGSEA. CDR3 length equals 14 residues. Germline trimming cut 6 bases from V and 0 bases from J; bases unmatched to any gene: 1. This CDR3 is CSVGTSGSTDTQYF. As DNA, the CDR3 is TGCAGCGTGGGGACTAGCGGGAGCACAGATACGCAGTATTTT.

The chain is built from TRBV18 and TRBJ2-7, with D possibly TRBD2 on 5 matching bases. V lost 3 bases, J lost 3 bases, and 12 bases lay in between. The CDR3 sequence is 14 residues long. Germline assignment: CDR1 KGHSH and CDR2 LQKENI. CDR3 DNA: TGTGCCAGCTCACCCTCCCAGGAGGTCTACGAGCAGTACTTC. Translating gives CASSPSQEVYEQYF. The full variable domain, completed using reference TRBV18 and TRBJ2-7, is NAGVMQNPRHLVRRRGQEARLRCSPMKGHSHVYWYRQLPEEGLKFMVYLQKENIIDESGMPKERFSAEFPKEGPSILRIQQVVRGDSAAYFCASSPSQEVYEQYFGPGTRLTVT.

This chain joins TRBV2 and TRBJ2-4; TRBD1 might be the D (5 bases). V lost 1 base and J lost 7, with 8 bases in between. Germline V lookup: CDR1 SNHLY, CDR2 FYNNEI. This CDR3 contains 13 residues. CDR3 loop: CASSEVAGNIQYF. CDR3 sequence (DNA): TGTGCCAGCAGTGAAGTCGCAGGGAACATTCAGTACTTC.

The V gene is TRBV10-3, the J gene TRBJ2-7; D is possibly TRBD1 or TRBD2 (5 bases each). CDR3 length equals 14 residues. Germline CDR1 ENHRY, CDR2 SYGVKD. V lost 4 bases and J lost 0, with 10 bases in between. The DNA of the CDR3 is TGTGCCATCAGTGGGGACGGTATCTCCTACGAGCAGTACTTC. It translates to CAISGDGISYEQYF.

The gene calls are TRBV6-5 and TRBJ1-4; 7 positions agree with TRBD1. Germline assignment: CDR1 MNHEY and CDR2 SVGAGI. Trimming took 7 bases from V and 5 from J; bases not matched to a gene: 10. The CDR3 sequence is 15 residues long. The CDR3 sequence is CASTTRPRGNEKLFF. CDR3 DNA: TGTGCCAGCACTACCCGGCCCAGGGGGAATGAAAAACTGTTTTTT.

This clone occurred a few times. The chain links TRBV19 to TRBJ2-7; a possible D gene is TRBD1 (6 bases). Trimming removed 5 bases from V and 2 bases from J, with 13 bases in between. Germline V CDR1 and CDR2: LNHDA, SQIVND (reference sequence). The CDR3 totals 14 residues. The chain's CDR3 is CASSPPGQTYEQYF. The CDR3 DNA is TGTGCCAGTAGTCCTCCGGGACAAACCTACGAGCAGTACTTC.

The chain is built from TRBV6-4 and TRBJ1-3; 8 positions agree with TRBD1. The CDR3 runs to 17 residues. The V gene's germline CDR1 is MRHNA and CDR2 SNTAGT. V lost 3 bases, J lost 2 bases, and 9 bases stayed unmatched. CDR3 DNA: TGTGCCAGCAGTGAGATCCTGGAACAGGGGGCTGGAAACACCATATATTTT. Translating gives CASSEILEQGAGNTIYF.

V is TRBV7-6 and J is TRBJ2-1, with TRBD2 matching over 9 bases. This CDR3 has 14 amino acids. Trimming at V came to 2 bases and at J to 5 bases, leaving 1 base not matched to a gene. Germline V gene lookup returns CDR1 SGHVS and CDR2 FNYEAQ. CDR3 region: CASSLLAGNNEQFF. The CDR3 DNA reads TGTGCCAGCAGCTTACTAGCGGGAAACAATGAGCAGTTCTTC.

The chain links TRBV7-2 to TRBJ2-1; D is unclear. CDR3 size: 13 residues. The V end lost 3 bases, the J end lost 9 bases, and 12 bases lay between the germline ends. Germline loops: CDR1 SGHTA, CDR2 FQGNSA. The CDR3 sequence is CASSLDFPTEQFF. In DNA form, the CDR3 reads TGTGCCAGCAGCTTGGATTTCCCGACTGAGCAGTTCTTC.

The chain links TRBV15 to TRBJ2-1, with TRBD2 identical over 11 bases. CDR1 and CDR2 (germline): LNHNV, YYDKDF (reference sequence). The CDR3 loop spans 18 amino acids. The ends lost 0 bases at V and 2 bases at J; junction bases unmatched: 6. CDR3: CATSRDPSGRITYNEQFF. CDR3 coding DNA: TGTGCCACCAGCAGAGATCCTAGCGGGAGGATAACCTACAATGAGCAGTTCTTC. Variable domain in full (rest from reference TRBV15 and TRBJ2-1): DAMVIQNPRYQVTQFGKPVTLSCSQTLNHNVMYWYQQKSSQAPKLLFHYYDKDFNNEADTPDNFQSRRPNTSFCFLDIRSPGLGDTAMYLCATSRDPSGRITYNEQFFGPGTRLTVL.

The chain has TRBV6-5 and TRBJ2-7; TRBD1 aligns across 7 bases. V trimming: 10 bases; J trimming: 3 bases; junction bases outside the gene matches: 9. Germline lookup yields CDR1 MNHEY and CDR2 SVGAGI. The CDR3 is 13 residues long. As DNA, the CDR3 is TGTGCCACTACAGGGGACGCGGGCTACGAGCAGTACTTC. Its protein product is CATTGDAGYEQYF.

The CDR3 here is CASSRDSGGAGEQFF. The CDR3 DNA is TGTGCCAGCAGTCGAGACAGCGGGGGGGCCGGTGAGCAGTTCTTC. The chain has TRBV9 and TRBJ2-1, with 10 bases fitting TRBD2. With V trimmed by 5 bases and J by 9 bases, 11 bases remained unmatched. Germline CDR1 and CDR2: SGDLS and YYNGEE. The CDR3 runs 15 residues. The variable domain in full, with the rest retrieved from reference TRBV9 and TRBJ2-1, is DSGVTQTPKHLITATGQRVTLRCSPRSGDLSVYWYQQSLDQGLQFLIQYYNGEERAKGNILERFSAQQFPDLHSELNLSSLELGDSALYFCASSRDSGGAGEQFFGPGTRLTVL.

V usage is TRBV5-1 and J usage is TRBJ2-3; D unclear. Germline V gene data show CDR1 as SGHRS and CDR2 as YFSETQ. V was trimmed by 2 bases and J by 0 bases, leaving 7 bases between them. The CDR3 contains 14 residues. The CDR3 DNA follows: TGCGCCAGCAGCTTTCCCGGCAGCACAGATACGCAGTATTTT. It yields the protein CASSFPGSTDTQYF.

The chain carries TRBV7-8 and TRBJ2-7; TRBD2 agrees at 8 bases. The CDR3 extends over 15 amino acids. CDR1 and CDR2 from the germline V gene are SGHVS and FQNEAQ. The junction had 6 bases not matched to a gene; V was cut back by 5 bases and J by 0 bases. The CDR3 nucleotides are TGTGCCAGCAGCCCGGGGGGGGTTCCCTCCTACGAGCAGTACTTC. Its protein product is CASSPGGVPSYEQYF.

The rearrangement links TRBV7-3 to TRBJ1-1; no firm D call. Germline CDR1 SGHTA, CDR2 FQGTGA. The CDR3 is 13 amino acids. Trimming pared 1 base from V and 5 bases from J, leaving 8 bases between. The CDR3 loop reads CASSLKWDTEAFF. In DNA, the CDR3 is TGTGCCAGCAGCTTAAAATGGGATACTGAAGCTTTCTTT.

V is TRBV9 and J is TRBJ2-3; D uncertain. This CDR3 is built from 16 residues. Trimming removed 4 bases from V and 4 bases from J, with 19 bases in between. Germline V gives CDR1 SGDLS, CDR2 YYNGEE. This CDR3 reads CASSFENVLGPDTQYF. The CDR3 nucleotides read TGTGCCAGCAGCTTCGAGAATGTCCTGGGCCCAGATACGCAGTATTTT.

The V call is TRBV9, the J call TRBJ2-3; 8 bases are a match to TRBD1. The CDR3 is 18 residues long. The germline CDR1 and CDR2 sequences are SGDLS and YYNGEE. V dropped 4 bases and J dropped 2; count of bases not matched to a gene: 15. The CDR3 spells CASSSGQGNLGFTDTQYF. Here the CDR3 DNA reads TGTGCCAGCAGCTCCGGACAGGGTAACCTAGGATTCACAGATACGCAGTATTTT.

This sequence joins TRBV6-6 and TRBJ1-5; 7 bases align to TRBD1. The CDR3 sequence is 16 residues long. Germline V lookup: CDR1 MNHNY, CDR2 SVGAGI (reference sequence). J was trimmed by 7 bases and V by 0 bases; bases with no gene match: 9. CDR3 sequence (DNA): TGTGCCAGCAGTTACTCTGAAGGGGGCAGTAGGCAGCCCCAGCATTTT. It specifies CASSYSEGGSRQPQHF.

The chain joins TRBV7-2 to TRBJ2-1, with 8 bases aligning to TRBD1. V shed 3 bases and J 8 bases; nucleotides not matched to a gene: 9. CDR3 length equals 15 residues. Germline-derived CDR1 and CDR2 are SGHTA and FQGNSA. CDR3 nucleotide sequence: TGTGCCAGCAGCTTGCGGACAGGGTTTATGGATGAGCAGTTCTTC. Translating gives CASSLRTGFMDEQFF.

The chain joins TRBV27 to TRBJ2-3, with D perhaps TRBD2 (7 bases). The CDR3 runs 14 residues. Germline CDR1 is MNHEY and CDR2 is SMNVEV (reference sequence). V lost 6 bases and J 4 bases, leaving 14 bases between the germline ends. DNA of the CDR3: TGTGCCAGCAGATGGGGGGGCGCCGCAGATACGCAGTATTTT. Translation: CASRWGGAADTQYF.

This clone appeared a few times. J is TRBJ1-2 and V is TRBV2, with D tentatively TRBD1 (6 bases). The germline CDR1 and CDR2 sequences are SNHLY and FYNNEI. CDR3 length: 14 amino acids. With 7 bases removed from V and 0 bases from J, the gap between germline ends came to 12 bases. The CDR3 is CASIGQLANYGYTF. In nucleotides, the CDR3 is TGTGCCAGCATCGGACAGCTAGCTAACTATGGCTACACCTTC.

The chain employs TRBV27 and TRBJ2-5, with D hard to call. The DNA end lines up better with TRBJ2-7; the J call may be wrong. Germline lookup yields CDR1 MNHEY and CDR2 SMNVEV (reference sequence). The CDR3 has 11 amino acids. CDR3 region: CASRGSYEQYF. CDR3 nucleotide sequence: TGTGCCAGCAGGGGATCCTACGAGCAGTACTTC.

The J gene is TRBJ2-3, the V gene TRBV19; perhaps D is TRBD1 or TRBD2 (6 bases each). Trimming stripped 3 bases from V and 4 bases from J, with 11 bases between. The germline gives CDR1 LNHDA, CDR2 SQIVND (reference sequence). This CDR3 comprises 14 residues. CDR3 sequence: CASSIYREADTQYF. CDR3 bases: TGTGCCAGTAGTATCTACAGGGAGGCAGATACGCAGTATTTT.

This chain uses TRBV28 with TRBJ2-7; D could derive from TRBD1 or TRBD2 (5 bases each). Germline V gene sequence: CDR1 MDHEN, CDR2 SYDVKM. CDR3 length: 16 amino acids. V was shortened by 8 bases and J by 0 bases, with 20 bases between the two germline ends. CDR3 residues: CASPPSGGNNSYEQYF. CDR3 in DNA: TGTGCCAGCCCTCCGAGTGGGGGAAATAACTCCTACGAGCAGTACTTC. The complete variable domain, with remaining parts taken from reference TRBV28 and TRBJ2-7, reads DVKVTQSSRYLVKRTGEKVFLECVQDMDHENMFWYRQDPGLGLRLIYFSYDVKMKEKGDIPEGYSVSREKKERFSLILESASTNQTSMYLCASPPSGGNNSYEQYFGPGTRLTVT.

The chain combines TRBV28 with TRBJ1-4; 8 bases fit TRBD1. The CDR3 consists of 15 residues. V lost 6 bases and J lost 8; bases outside the gene matches: 11. CDR1 MDHEN and CDR2 SYDVKM come from the germline V gene. The CDR3 sequence is CASRRTGHVGEKLFF. The DNA of the CDR3 is TGTGCCAGCAGGAGGACAGGGCACGTAGGGGAAAAACTGTTTTTT.

This rearrangement joins TRBV2 to TRBJ2-5; D is perhaps TRBD2 (6 bases). Per the germline V gene, CDR1 is SNHLY and CDR2 is FYNNEI. CDR3 length: 13 amino acids. The V end lost 3 bases, the J end lost 5 bases, and 10 bases lay between the germline ends. The CDR3 DNA sequence: TGTGCCAGCAGTGAGGGGAGGCCGGAGACCCAGTACTTC. As protein: CASSEGRPETQYF.

The chain combines TRBV5-1 with TRBJ2-5; 9 bases fit TRBD2. The CDR3 covers 14 residues. CDR1 is SGHRS and CDR2 is YFSETQ in the germline V gene. With V trimmed by 5 bases and J by 1 base, 3 bases remained unmatched. The CDR3 loop is CASRPGLAQETQYF. CDR3 DNA sequence: TGCGCCAGCAGGCCGGGACTAGCCCAAGAGACCCAGTACTTC.

The chain carries TRBV5-4 and TRBJ2-1; D is uncertain. CDR1 is SGHNT and CDR2 is YYREEE in the germline V gene (reference sequence). There are 13 residues in the CDR3. V shed 4 bases and J shed 5 bases, with 10 bases lying between them. The CDR3 coding sequence is TGTGCCAGCAGCCAAACTCGAAACAATGAGCAGTTCTTC. Its protein product is CASSQTRNNEQFF.

The rearrangement uses TRBV27 and TRBJ2-7; 8 bases fit TRBD2. The CDR3 covers 15 residues. The germline gives CDR1 MNHEY, CDR2 SMNVEV (reference sequence). With 6 bases clipped from V and 3 bases from J, the junction kept 10 bases outside the gene matches. In nucleotides, the CDR3 is TGTGCCAGCAGGGAATCTAGCGGGCCCCTCTACGAGCAGTACTTC. This encodes CASRESSGPLYEQYF.